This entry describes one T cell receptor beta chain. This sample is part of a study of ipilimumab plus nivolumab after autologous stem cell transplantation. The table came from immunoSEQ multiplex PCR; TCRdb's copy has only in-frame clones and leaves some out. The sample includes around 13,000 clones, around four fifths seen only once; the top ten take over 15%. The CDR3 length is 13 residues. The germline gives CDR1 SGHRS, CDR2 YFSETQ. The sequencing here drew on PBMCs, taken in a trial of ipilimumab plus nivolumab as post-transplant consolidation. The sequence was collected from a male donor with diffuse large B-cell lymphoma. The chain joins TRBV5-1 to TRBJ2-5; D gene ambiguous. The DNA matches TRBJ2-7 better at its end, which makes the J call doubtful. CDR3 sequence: CASSLGSVGEQYF. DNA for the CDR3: TGCGCCAGCAGCTTGGGGTCGGTTGGCGAGCAGTACTTC.